These T cell receptor beta chains were read from a single sample in a study of early T cells in non-severe SARS-CoV-2 infection. One entry per CDR3 protein, called by TCRdb with MiXCR from the 5' RACE reads. The sample lists 45,000 to 70,000 distinct CDR3 sequences, 6.2% occurring once. The specimen was whole blood. The source is an adult who was a healthcare worker with PCR-confirmed SARS-CoV-2 infection or an uninfected control (not recorded which). Both conserved end residues are part of each CDR3. D genes are given only for firm matches. Some rows mark clone size as missing; the rest say once, few, many or name a class of expanded clone.

D: -
V: TRBV11-2
size: many
J: TRBJ2-2
DNA: TGTGCCAGCAGCTTGCGTCGGGGCGGCGGGGAGCTGTTTTTT
CDR3: CASSLRRGGGELFF

D: -
V: TRBV11-2
size: few
J: TRBJ2-3
DNA: TGTGCCAGCAGCCCGGGGTCACGAGAGGATACGCAGTATTTT
CDR3: CASSPGSREDTQYF

D: -
V: TRBV7-9
size: many
J: TRBJ2-3
DNA: TGTGCCAGCAGCTTAGGGCCGGGGGCCGCAGATACGCAGTATTTT
CDR3: CASSLGPGAADTQYF

D: TRBD1
V: TRBV7-9
size: many
J: TRBJ2-5
DNA: TGTGCCAGCAGCTCCGGACAGGTTAAAGAGACCCAGTACTTC
CDR3: CASSSGQVKETQYF

D: -
V: TRBV12-3/TRBV12-4
size: -
J: TRBJ1-4
DNA: TGTGCCAGCAGTTTAAGACTCAGGGGAAGTGAAAAACTGTTTTTT
CDR3: CASSLRLRGSEKLFF

D: -
V: TRBV28
size: many
J: TRBJ2-7
DNA: TGTGCCAGCAGTACCGTGGACGGGCCCTACGAGCAGTACTTC
CDR3: CASSTVDGPYEQYF

D: -
V: TRBV14
size: many
J: TRBJ1-1
DNA: TGTGCCAGCAGCCAAAAACGCAGGGGTCTGAACACTGAAGCTTTCTTT
CDR3: CASSQKRRGLNTEAFF

D: TRBD1
V: TRBV6-5
size: few
J: TRBJ1-4
DNA: TGTGCCAGCCTCAGGAACAGGGGTGATGAAAAACTGTTTTTT
CDR3: CASLRNRGDEKLFF

D: -
V: TRBV12-3/TRBV12-4
size: many
J: TRBJ1-4
DNA: TGTGCCAGCAGTTCCGCGGGCGAGGGCAATGAAAAACTGTTTTTT
CDR3: CASSSAGEGNEKLFF

D: -
V: TRBV11-2
size: -
J: TRBJ2-2
DNA: TGTGCCAGCAGCGGCCCTTTTATGGACGCCGGGGAGCTGTTTTTT
CDR3: CASSGPFMDAGELFF

D: TRBD2
V: TRBV3-1
size: -
J: TRBJ2-1
DNA: TGTGCCAGCAGCCAAGATAGCGGGGGGGCCTTTAGTCATGAGCAGTTCTTC
CDR3: CASSQDSGGAFSHEQFF

D: -
V: TRBV12-3/TRBV12-4
size: -
J: TRBJ1-2
DNA: TGTGCCAGCAGCGAAACGGCCTATGACTACACCTTC
CDR3: CASSETAYDYTF

D: -
V: TRBV5-6
size: many
J: TRBJ1-4
DNA: TGTGCCAGCAGCCTAGAAACAGGGACAACTAATGAAAAACTGTTTTTT
CDR3: CASSLETGTTNEKLFF

D: -
V: TRBV5-1
size: -
J: TRBJ1-4
DNA: TGCGCCAGCCGAATGGGGGATTCGGGTGAAAAACTGTTTTTT
CDR3: CASRMGDSGEKLFF

D: -
V: TRBV5-6
size: many
J: TRBJ2-7
DNA: TGTGCCAGCAGCTGGAGGGACGGAGCCTACGAGCAGTACTTC
CDR3: CASSWRDGAYEQYF

D: TRBD1
V: TRBV7-2
size: -
J: TRBJ2-7
DNA: TGTGCCAGCAGCGGACAGGTTACCTCCTACGAGCAGTACTTC
CDR3: CASSGQVTSYEQYF

D: -
V: TRBV4-3
size: few
J: TRBJ2-7
DNA: TGCGCCAGCAGCCAAGATCGTGCGACAGCCCTTTACGAGCAGTACTTC
CDR3: CASSQDRATALYEQYF

D: TRBD2
V: TRBV20-1
size: few
J: TRBJ2-3
DNA: TGCAGTGCTCCGGCCCTAGCGGGGAGCACAGATACGCAGTATTTT
CDR3: CSAPALAGSTDTQYF

D: -
V: TRBV6-5
size: few
J: TRBJ1-1
DNA: TGTGCCAGCAGCAGAGGGAACACTGAAGCTTTCTTT
CDR3: CASSRGNTEAFF

D: TRBD1
V: TRBV7-9
size: few
J: TRBJ2-1
DNA: TGTGCCAGCAGCCCGGGACAGGGAAACTCCTACAATGAGCAGTTCTTC
CDR3: CASSPGQGNSYNEQFF